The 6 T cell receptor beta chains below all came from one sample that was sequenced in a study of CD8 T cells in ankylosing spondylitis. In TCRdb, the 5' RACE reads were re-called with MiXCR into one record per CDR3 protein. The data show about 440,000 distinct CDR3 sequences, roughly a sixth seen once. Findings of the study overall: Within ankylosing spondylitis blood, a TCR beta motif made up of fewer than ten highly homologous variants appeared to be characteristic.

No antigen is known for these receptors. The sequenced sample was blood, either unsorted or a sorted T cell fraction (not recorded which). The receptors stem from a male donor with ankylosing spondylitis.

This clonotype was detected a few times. The CDR3 protein is CASSPRRDSPLHF. CDR3 bases: TGTGCCAGCAGCCCCCGCAGGGATTCACCCCTCCACTTT. The chain links TRBV5-5 to TRBJ1-6; a possible D gene is TRBD1 (5 bases). V lost 4 bases, J lost 8 bases, and 10 bases lay in between. The CDR3 spans 13 residues. CDR1 is SGHKS and CDR2 is YYEKEE in the germline V gene (reference sequence).

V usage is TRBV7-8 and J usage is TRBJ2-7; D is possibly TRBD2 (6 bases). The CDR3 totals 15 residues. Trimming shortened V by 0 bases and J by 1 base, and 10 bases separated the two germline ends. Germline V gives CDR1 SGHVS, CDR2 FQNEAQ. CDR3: CASSLAGGASYEQYF. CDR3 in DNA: TGTGCCAGCAGCTTAGCGGGCGGGGCATCCTACGAGCAGTACTTC. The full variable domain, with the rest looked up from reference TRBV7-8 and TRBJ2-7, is GAGVSQSPRYKVAKRGQDVALRCDPISGHVSLFWYQQALGQGPEFLTYFQNEAQLDKSGLPSDRFFAERPEGSVSTLKIQRTQQEDSAVYLCASSLAGGASYEQYFGPGTRLTVT.

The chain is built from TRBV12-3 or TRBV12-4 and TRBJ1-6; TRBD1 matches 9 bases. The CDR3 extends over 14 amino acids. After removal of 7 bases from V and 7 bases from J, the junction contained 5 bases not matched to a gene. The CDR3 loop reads CASTPGQGNSPLHF. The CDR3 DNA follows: TGTGCCAGCACCCCGGGACAGGGAAATTCACCCCTCCACTTT.

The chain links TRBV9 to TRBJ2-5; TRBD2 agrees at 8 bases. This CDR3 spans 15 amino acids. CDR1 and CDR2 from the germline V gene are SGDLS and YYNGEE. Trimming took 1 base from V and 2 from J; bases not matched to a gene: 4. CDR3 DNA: TGTGCCAGCAGCGTATACGCGGGGGGTCAAGAGACCCAGTACTTC. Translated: CASSVYAGGQETQYF.

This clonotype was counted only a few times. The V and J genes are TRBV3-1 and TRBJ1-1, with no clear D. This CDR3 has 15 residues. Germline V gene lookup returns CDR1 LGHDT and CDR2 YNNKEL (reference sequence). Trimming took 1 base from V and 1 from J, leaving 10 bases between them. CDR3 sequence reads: CASSQADRKNTEAFF. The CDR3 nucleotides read TGTGCCAGCAGCCAAGCGGATAGAAAGAACACTGAAGCTTTCTTT.

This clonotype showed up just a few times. This chain's CDR3 is CASSSSSGRGYNEQFF. Here the CDR3 DNA reads TGTGCCAGCAGCTCCTCTAGCGGGAGGGGGTACAATGAGCAGTTCTTC. The chain employs TRBV7-2 and TRBJ2-1; 12 nucleotides agree with TRBD2. The V gene end was trimmed by 4 bases and the J gene end by 4 bases; junction bases not matched to a gene: 5. The CDR3 contains 16 residues. The germline gives CDR1 SGHTA, CDR2 FQGNSA.